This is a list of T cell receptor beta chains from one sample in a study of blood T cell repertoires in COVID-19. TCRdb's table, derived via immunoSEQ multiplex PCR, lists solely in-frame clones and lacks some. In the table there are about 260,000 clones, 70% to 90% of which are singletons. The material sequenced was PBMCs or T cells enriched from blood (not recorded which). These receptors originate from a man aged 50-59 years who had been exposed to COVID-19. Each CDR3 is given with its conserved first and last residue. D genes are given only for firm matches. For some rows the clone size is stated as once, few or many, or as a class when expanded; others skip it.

cdr3_nt: TGTGCCAGCAGTTTTCTCACAGTCTTGTCCCAGTACTTC; cdr3_aa: CASSFLTVLSQYF; cdr3_length: 13; v_call: TRBV12-3/TRBV12-4; d_call: .; j_call: TRBJ2-5; clone_size: .
cdr3_nt: TGCGCCAGCAGCACCGGGGCCTACAATGAGCAGTTCTTC; cdr3_aa: CASSTGAYNEQFF; cdr3_length: 13; v_call: TRBV5-1; d_call: .; j_call: TRBJ2-1; clone_size: .
cdr3_nt: TGCGCCAGCAGCCTATCGACAGGGGAAGAGACCCAGTACTTC; cdr3_aa: CASSLSTGEETQYF; cdr3_length: 14; v_call: TRBV5-1; d_call: TRBD1; j_call: TRBJ2-5; clone_size: .
cdr3_nt: TGTGCCAGCAGCCTCCGACAGGGTAATGAGCAGTTCTTC; cdr3_aa: CASSLRQGNEQFF; cdr3_length: 13; v_call: TRBV11-3; d_call: TRBD1; j_call: TRBJ2-1; clone_size: .
cdr3_nt: TGCGCCAGCAGCTTAATAGCGGGAGTATACAATGAGCAGTTCTTC; cdr3_aa: CASSLIAGVYNEQFF; cdr3_length: 15; v_call: TRBV5-1; d_call: TRBD2; j_call: TRBJ2-1; clone_size: .
cdr3_nt: TGTGCCAGCAGCTTAAGGTGGGGACAGGGCTCTCAGCCCCAGCATTTT; cdr3_aa: CASSLRWGQGSQPQHF; cdr3_length: 16; v_call: TRBV11-2; d_call: TRBD1; j_call: TRBJ1-5; clone_size: .
cdr3_nt: TGTGCCTGGAGTGTACACGACAGGGGGCTTCAGCCCCAGCATTTT; cdr3_aa: CAWSVHDRGLQPQHF; cdr3_length: 15; v_call: TRBV30; d_call: TRBD1; j_call: TRBJ1-5; clone_size: .
cdr3_nt: TGTGCCAGCAGCTCTCTGACAGGGTACAATGAGCAGTTCTTC; cdr3_aa: CASSSLTGYNEQFF; cdr3_length: 14; v_call: TRBV7-3; d_call: TRBD1; j_call: TRBJ2-1; clone_size: .
cdr3_nt: TGTGCCAGTCACACACCCGCAGAAGGGACAGGGGAATACGAGCAGTACTTC; cdr3_aa: CASHTPAEGTGEYEQYF; cdr3_length: 17; v_call: TRBV11-2; d_call: TRBD1; j_call: TRBJ2-7; clone_size: .
cdr3_nt: TGTGCCAGCAGCGACCCCTCGGGACTCTCTGGAAACACCATATATTTT; cdr3_aa: CASSDPSGLSGNTIYF; cdr3_length: 16; v_call: TRBV28; d_call: .; j_call: TRBJ1-3; clone_size: .
cdr3_nt: TGTGCCAGCAGCCAAGGTCACAGCATCTATGGCTACACCTTC; cdr3_aa: CASSQGHSIYGYTF; cdr3_length: 14; v_call: TRBV4-2; d_call: .; j_call: TRBJ1-2; clone_size: .
cdr3_nt: TGCAGCGCTGCGGACAGGGTGGAATATGGCTACACCTTC; cdr3_aa: CSAADRVEYGYTF; cdr3_length: 13; v_call: TRBV29-1; d_call: TRBD1; j_call: TRBJ1-2; clone_size: .
cdr3_nt: TGCGCCAGTCCCCGGCCAGGGGGCATCTGCAATGAGCAGTTCTTC; cdr3_aa: CASPRPGGICNEQFF; cdr3_length: 15; v_call: TRBV10-1; d_call: TRBD1; j_call: TRBJ2-1; clone_size: .
cdr3_nt: TGTGCCAGCAGCCGAACTGGGACAGGAAACTATGGCTACACCTTC; cdr3_aa: CASSRTGTGNYGYTF; cdr3_length: 15; v_call: TRBV3-1/TRBV3-2; d_call: TRBD1; j_call: TRBJ1-2; clone_size: .
cdr3_nt: TGTGCCAGCAGGCCCACCAGAGCAGGGAATGGCGGCTACACCTTC; cdr3_aa: CASRPTRAGNGGYTF; cdr3_length: 15; v_call: TRBV2; d_call: .; j_call: TRBJ1-2; clone_size: .
cdr3_nt: TGTGCCATCAGTGATAGACTAGCGGGAGGGCCCTACTCTGGAGATACGCAGTATTTT; cdr3_aa: CAISDRLAGGPYSGDTQYF; cdr3_length: 19; v_call: TRBV10-3; d_call: TRBD2; j_call: TRBJ2-3; clone_size: once
cdr3_nt: TGTGCCAGCAGTTACCTAGCGGGGGGGCAAGAGACCCAGTACTTC; cdr3_aa: CASSYLAGGQETQYF; cdr3_length: 15; v_call: TRBV27; d_call: TRBD2; j_call: TRBJ2-5; clone_size: .
cdr3_nt: TGTGCCAGTTGGACTCACAAACGCAATCAGCCCCAGCATTTT; cdr3_aa: CASWTHKRNQPQHF; cdr3_length: 14; v_call: TRBV5-3; d_call: .; j_call: TRBJ1-5; clone_size: .
cdr3_nt: TGTGCCACCGGACAGGGAGGTCAGCCCCAGCATTTT; cdr3_aa: CATGQGGQPQHF; cdr3_length: 12; v_call: TRBV15; d_call: TRBD1; j_call: TRBJ1-5; clone_size: .
cdr3_nt: TGTGCCAGCAGCTTTTCGAGCTCCTATAATTCACCCCTCCACTTT; cdr3_aa: CASSFSSSYNSPLHF; cdr3_length: 15; v_call: TRBV7-2; d_call: .; j_call: TRBJ1-6; clone_size: .
cdr3_nt: TGCGCCAGCAGCTCCTCGAACAGTTACTATGGCTACACCTTC; cdr3_aa: CASSSSNSYYGYTF; cdr3_length: 14; v_call: TRBV5-1; d_call: .; j_call: TRBJ1-2; clone_size: few
cdr3_nt: TGCAGCGTCGGTCCCGATAACTATGGCTACACCTTC; cdr3_aa: CSVGPDNYGYTF; cdr3_length: 12; v_call: TRBV29-1; d_call: .; j_call: TRBJ1-2; clone_size: .
cdr3_nt: TGCGCCAGCAGCTTGGAGGGGAGGGCCGTGAACACTGAAGCTTTCTTT; cdr3_aa: CASSLEGRAVNTEAFF; cdr3_length: 16; v_call: TRBV5-1; d_call: .; j_call: TRBJ1-1; clone_size: .
cdr3_nt: TGTGCCAGCAGCTTAGGAAGGGGGCATGTGGTGGTGGCTGAAGAGCAGTACTTC; cdr3_aa: CASSLGRGHVVVAEEQYF; cdr3_length: 18; v_call: TRBV7-6; d_call: TRBD1; j_call: TRBJ2-7; clone_size: .
cdr3_nt: TGTGCCAGCAGTGGAGAAACTAGGGAGTTCTTC; cdr3_aa: CASSGETREFF; cdr3_length: 11; v_call: TRBV2; d_call: .; j_call: TRBJ2-1; clone_size: .
cdr3_nt: TGCAGCGTTGATCCAGCGGAATATACGCAGTATTTT; cdr3_aa: CSVDPAEYTQYF; cdr3_length: 12; v_call: TRBV29-1; d_call: .; j_call: TRBJ2-3; clone_size: .
cdr3_nt: TGTGCCAGCAGCACACAGGGGGCCTATGGCTACACCTTC; cdr3_aa: CASSTQGAYGYTF; cdr3_length: 13; v_call: TRBV5-4; d_call: TRBD1; j_call: TRBJ1-2; clone_size: once
cdr3_nt: TGTGCCAGCAGCTTCGGCGGGGACAGGGCTTTCGAGCAGTACTTC; cdr3_aa: CASSFGGDRAFEQYF; cdr3_length: 15; v_call: TRBV7-2; d_call: TRBD1; j_call: TRBJ2-7; clone_size: .
cdr3_nt: TGTGCCAGCAGTCACAGGGGTATAGGACAGCCCCAGCATTTT; cdr3_aa: CASSHRGIGQPQHF; cdr3_length: 14; v_call: TRBV6-4; d_call: TRBD1; j_call: TRBJ1-5; clone_size: .
cdr3_nt: TGTGCCAGCAGCCAAGGGGTAGGGGCCTTCTCCTACGAGCAGTACTTC; cdr3_aa: CASSQGVGAFSYEQYF; cdr3_length: 16; v_call: TRBV3-1/TRBV3-2; d_call: .; j_call: TRBJ2-7; clone_size: once
cdr3_nt: TGTGCCAGCAGCTCAGTGACCGGGTACCAAGAGACCCAGTACTTC; cdr3_aa: CASSSVTGYQETQYF; cdr3_length: 15; v_call: TRBV7-9; d_call: .; j_call: TRBJ2-5; clone_size: .
cdr3_nt: TGTGCCACCACAGAGAACACCGGGGAGCTGTTTTTT; cdr3_aa: CATTENTGELFF; cdr3_length: 12; v_call: TRBV12-3/TRBV12-4; d_call: .; j_call: TRBJ2-2; clone_size: .
cdr3_nt: TGTGCCAGCAGCCCCCGGGGGGGCGGCTACACCTTC; cdr3_aa: CASSPRGGGYTF; cdr3_length: 12; v_call: TRBV5-6; d_call: .; j_call: TRBJ1-2; clone_size: .
cdr3_nt: TGTGCCAGCAGCTGGCTTGATGGCTACACCTTC; cdr3_aa: CASSWLDGYTF; cdr3_length: 11; v_call: TRBV5-4; d_call: .; j_call: TRBJ1-2; clone_size: .
cdr3_nt: TGCGCCAGCAGCAAAATAAGGACTAGCGGGACCCAGATTAGCACAGATACGCAGTATTTT; cdr3_aa: CASSKIRTSGTQISTDTQYF; cdr3_length: 20; v_call: TRBV5-1; d_call: TRBD2; j_call: TRBJ2-3; clone_size: .
cdr3_nt: TGTGCCAGCAGGACGGCAACAGGGGATCTTGGCTACACCTTC; cdr3_aa: CASRTATGDLGYTF; cdr3_length: 14; v_call: TRBV6-5; d_call: TRBD1; j_call: TRBJ1-2; clone_size: .
cdr3_nt: TGTGCCAGCAGCTTCCGGACAGGGGGCGGGATCCGGGAGACCCAGTACTTC; cdr3_aa: CASSFRTGGGIRETQYF; cdr3_length: 17; v_call: TRBV5-8; d_call: TRBD1; j_call: TRBJ2-5; clone_size: .
cdr3_nt: TGTGCCAGTAGTATTCCTGACCAGGGAAGAAGAACTAATGAAAAACTGTTTTTT; cdr3_aa: CASSIPDQGRRTNEKLFF; cdr3_length: 18; v_call: TRBV19; d_call: .; j_call: TRBJ1-4; clone_size: .
cdr3_nt: TGTGCCAGCAGTGAACAACCCGGGGGAGTCACTGAAGCTTTCTTT; cdr3_aa: CASSEQPGGVTEAFF; cdr3_length: 15; v_call: TRBV6-4; d_call: .; j_call: TRBJ1-1; clone_size: .
cdr3_nt: TGTGCCAGCAGCCCCGGGGCAACTAATGAAAAACTGTTTTTT; cdr3_aa: CASSPGATNEKLFF; cdr3_length: 14; v_call: TRBV7-9; d_call: .; j_call: TRBJ1-4; clone_size: few
cdr3_nt: TGTGCCACGCTAGGCCGGGGCACAGATACGCAGTATTTT; cdr3_aa: CATLGRGTDTQYF; cdr3_length: 13; v_call: TRBV24-1; d_call: .; j_call: TRBJ2-3; clone_size: .